The TCR beta chain described here comes from a study of T cell clonotyping in hematopoietic cell transplantation. Whole-study results and caveats: No sorting was done, leaving CD4 and CD8 contributions mixed. Recipient TCR diversity dropped after transplant; expanded clonotypes rose from day 30 to 180. At the given depth, recipient repertoires were over 97% de novo clonotypes.

Of note for this clone: Antigen: not known.

Trimming stripped 3 bases from V and 3 bases from J, with 9 bases between. CDR1 and CDR2 from the germline V gene are MNHEY and SMNVEV (reference sequence). This CDR3 contains 14 residues. Some clones are missing from TCRdb's copy, which holds only in-frame ones; the method was immunoSEQ multiplex PCR. The profile covers 6,500 to 8,500 clones, with about 92% appearing a single time and about 4.1% taken by the ten largest. Sample: PBMCs, taken 180 days after allogeneic stem cell transplant. The chain is built from TRBV27 and TRBJ1-5, with unresolved D. This receptor was taken from a female patient between 50 and 60 years old who had an allogeneic stem cell transplant from an unrelated donor, so the T cells may come from the graft donor. Some clones in this sample may be carry-over from other donors' samples. In nucleotides, the CDR3 is TGTGCCAGCAGTTTTCTTGGTTACAATCAGCCCCAGCATTTT. Translating it yields CASSFLGYNQPQHF.